The 3 T cell receptor beta chains given below trace back to one sample, sequenced in a study of shared T cell receptors in the human thymus. This table comes from immunoSEQ multiplex PCR, and its TCRdb copy is limited to in-frame clones, with some not included. The sample holds about 380,000 clones, approximately 95% seen once. Material: thymocytes. These receptors all come from a human donor.

The CDR3 here is CASTGEGSWNQPQHF. Here the CDR3 DNA reads TGTGCCAGCACGGGGGAGGGATCTTGGAATCAGCCCCAGCATTTT. The chain has TRBV7-9 and TRBJ1-5, with a weak D call TRBD1 (5 bases). Trimming shortened V by 7 bases and J by 4 bases, and 17 bases separated the two germline ends. Germline values: CDR1 SEHNR, CDR2 FQNEAQ (reference sequence). The CDR3 consists of 15 residues.

The chain employs TRBV7-3 and TRBJ2-1; 7 positions agree with TRBD2. Germline CDR1 is SGHTA and CDR2 is FQGTGA. Trimming at V came to 5 bases and at J to 8 bases, leaving 21 bases not matched to a gene. The CDR3 has 18 residues. The CDR3 protein is CASSLEVVAGLPLHEQFF. CDR3 nucleotides: TGTGCCAGCAGCCTCGAGGTGGTAGCGGGCCTCCCCCTGCATGAGCAGTTCTTC.

This sequence joins TRBV4-2 and TRBJ2-5; D possibly corresponds to TRBD2 (6 bases). The CDR3 runs to 17 residues. The V gene's germline CDR1 is LGHNA and CDR2 YNFKEQ. V dropped 4 bases and J dropped 7 bases, with 25 bases sitting between them. For the CDR3, the DNA is TGTGCCAGCAGCCTACATAACCGGGACTTTGGCGTGGTGACCCAGTACTTC. Protein product: CASSLHNRDFGVVTQYF.